Below are 2 T cell receptor beta chains sequenced from a single sample in a study of PD-L1 blockade in urothelial cancer. Only in-frame clones appear in the TCRdb table, and some are missing; sequencing was by immunoSEQ multiplex PCR. The sample lists fewer than 45,000 clones, almost 85% occurring once. The sequences come from PBMCs, collected around atezolizumab (anti-PD-L1) treatment. The receptors originated from a man between 65 and 85 years old with urothelial cancer.

The J gene is TRBJ1-2, the V gene TRBV4-3; TRBD1 matches at 7 bases. J was trimmed by 5 bases and V by 3 bases; bases with no gene match: 15. Germline V CDR1 and CDR2: LGHNA, YSLEER. The CDR3 loop spans 17 amino acids. CDR3 sequence: CASSQVGPGGNIYGYTF. In DNA, the CDR3 is TGCGCCAGCAGCCAGGTGGGGCCAGGGGGAAATATTTATGGCTACACCTTC.

The J gene is TRBJ2-5, the V gene TRBV30; 11 positions match TRBD1. Germline V gene data show CDR1 as GTSNPN and CDR2 as SVGIG (reference sequence). The CDR3 length is 15 residues. Trimming at V came to 0 bases and at J to 4 bases, leaving 4 bases not matched to a gene. The CDR3: CAWSVRTGGIETQYF. In nucleotides, the CDR3 is TGTGCCTGGAGTGTACGGACAGGGGGCATAGAGACCCAGTACTTC.